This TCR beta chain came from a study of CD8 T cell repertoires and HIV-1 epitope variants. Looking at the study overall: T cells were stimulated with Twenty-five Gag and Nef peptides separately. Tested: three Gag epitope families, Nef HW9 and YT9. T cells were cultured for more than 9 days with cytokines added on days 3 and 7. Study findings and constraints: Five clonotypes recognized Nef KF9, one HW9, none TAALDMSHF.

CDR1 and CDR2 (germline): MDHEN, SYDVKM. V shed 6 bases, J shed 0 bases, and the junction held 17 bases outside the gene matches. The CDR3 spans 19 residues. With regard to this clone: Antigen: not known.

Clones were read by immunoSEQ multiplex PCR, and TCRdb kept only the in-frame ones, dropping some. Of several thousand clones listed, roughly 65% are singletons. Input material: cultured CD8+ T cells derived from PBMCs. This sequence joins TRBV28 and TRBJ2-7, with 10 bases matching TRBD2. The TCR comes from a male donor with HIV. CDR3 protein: CASSLTVRMGTSDSYEQYF. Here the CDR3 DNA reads TGTGCCAGCAGCCTAACCGTTCGTATGGGGACTAGCGACTCCTACGAGCAGTACTTC.